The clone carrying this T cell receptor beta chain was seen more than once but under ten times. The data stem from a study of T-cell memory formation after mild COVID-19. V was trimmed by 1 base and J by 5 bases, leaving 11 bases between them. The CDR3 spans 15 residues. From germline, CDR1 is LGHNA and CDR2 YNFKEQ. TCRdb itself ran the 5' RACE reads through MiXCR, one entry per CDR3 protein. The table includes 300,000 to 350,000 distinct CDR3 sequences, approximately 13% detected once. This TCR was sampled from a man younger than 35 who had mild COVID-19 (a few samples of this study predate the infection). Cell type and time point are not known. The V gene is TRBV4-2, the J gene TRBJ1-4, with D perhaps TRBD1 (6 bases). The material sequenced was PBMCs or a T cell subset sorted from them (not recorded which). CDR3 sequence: CASSQARQGNEKLFF. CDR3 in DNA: TGTGCCAGCAGCCAAGCCCGTCAGGGGAATGAAAAACTGTTTTTT.